This T cell receptor (beta chain) was sequenced for a study of graft-versus-host responses after intestinal transplantation. Turning to the study itself: Transplants were multivisceral, liver-intestinal, or isolated intestinal. Following induction with anti-thymocyte globulin, all recipients were given tacrolimus and steroids for two to three years. Overall study findings and caveats: Detection of GvH clones occurred in recipient marrow, and some had their first appearance in ileum or blood. Peak circulating GvH clone levels tracked with early post-transplant HvG declines.

Trimming shortened V by 10 bases and J by 1 base, and 16 bases separated the two germline ends. Germline CDR1 WNHNN, CDR2 SYGVQD (reference sequence). This CDR3 is built from 14 residues. Researchers processed graft tissue to release intraepithelial and lamina propria lymphocytes. About this clone: Its antigen is currently unknown.

Clones were read by immunoSEQ multiplex PCR, and TCRdb kept only the in-frame ones, dropping some. The table has about 9,600 clones, 75% to 90% seen once. The TCR was taken from a human patient who received an intestinal transplant, so some T cells may come from the graft donor. The sample in question was ileum tissue, obtained around 760 days after intestinal transplantation. The chain carries TRBV10-1 and TRBJ1-1; D is unclear. The CDR3 DNA reads as TGCGCCACCACGTCCGATCGGAAGAACACTGAAGCTTTCTTT. Encoded protein: CATTSDRKNTEAFF.